This T cell receptor (beta chain) was recovered during a study of blood T cells in healthy people across ages. With respect to this clonotype: Its antigen is not identified.

General study findings and limits: A strong correlation was seen between TCR beta diversity and naive T cell percentage.

The CDR3 is made up of 15 amino acids. Germline assignment: CDR1 SGHRS and CDR2 YFSETQ. For the second PCR, which ran for roughly 6 to 11 cycles, a sample-barcoded 5' primer and a J-beta primer mix were used. Through a template-switch adaptor with 12 random nucleotides, each cDNA molecule received a tag. TCRdb recomputed calls from the 5' RACE reads with MiXCR, one row per CDR3 protein. The sample includes 1.5 million or so distinct CDR3 sequences, approximately 42% seen only once; the top ten take approximately 7.9%. The source of this sequence is a woman younger than 30 in good health. The gene calls are TRBV5-1 and TRBJ2-5; D not resolved. The J call is doubtful: the DNA matches TRBJ2-7 better. The sample taken for sequencing was blood. Here the CDR3 DNA reads TGCGCCAGCAGCTTGGTAGGTTCCAGCTCCTACGAGCAGTACTTC. Translation gives CASSLVGSSSYEQYF.